This T cell receptor beta chain is from a study of OX40 agonist ivuxolimab in advanced cancers. Overall study: The dose of intravenous ivuxolimab that patients received every 2 weeks ranged from 0.01 to 10 mg/kg.

The CDR3 totals 14 residues. Trimming cost V 11 bases and J 0 bases, with 14 bases left between them. Germline loops: CDR1 MDHEN, CDR2 SYDVKM. Here immunoSEQ multiplex PCR was the method, and the copy in TCRdb shows in-frame clones only, minus some. The sample includes tens of thousands of clones, about 90% seen only once; the top ten take roughly 0.32%. Study-level results: Also present in some nonresponders was a low level of normalized T-cell clonal expansion. Fewer expanded clones were found on average in CD4+ than in CD8+ T cells.

At cycle 4 day 1, cycle 7 day 1, and baseline, blood was sampled. To note about this clone: Its cognate antigen is unknown.

The receptor was derived from an adult with an advanced solid tumor such as melanoma, head and neck, liver or kidney cancer. The J gene is TRBJ1-5, the V gene TRBV28, with D possibly being TRBD1 (6 bases). The source was CD4+ or CD8+ T cells sorted from blood, collected in a trial of the OX40 agonist ivuxolimab. The CDR3: CAGSQGHSNQPQHF. The CDR3, as DNA: TGTGCCGGTTCTCAGGGGCATAGCAATCAGCCCCAGCATTTT.